Listed here are 2 T cell receptor beta chains from one sample, sequenced in a study of blood T cells in healthy people across ages. A second PCR, run for roughly 7 to 11 cycles, used a sample-barcoded 5' primer plus a J-beta primer mix. In TCRdb, the 5' RACE reads were re-called with MiXCR into one record per CDR3 protein. Of about 840,000 distinct CDR3 sequences listed, just under 30% were seen once; the top ten hold about 10%. This same sample was also part of a study on T cells of mothers and their children.

Material for sequencing was blood. These receptors were collected from a middle-aged woman in good health.

V is TRBV30 and J is TRBJ2-7, with D perhaps matching TRBD2 (5 bases). The last part of the DNA fits TRBJ2-5 better; the J call may be wrong. CDR3 length: 14 residues. Germline V gives CDR1 GTSNPN, CDR2 SVGIG (reference sequence). The CDR3 DNA is TGTGCCTGGAGTGTACGAGGGATTGGAGAGACCCAGTACTTC. This codes for CAWSVRGIGETQYF.

The count of this clonotype is one. The chain carries TRBV20-1 and TRBJ2-1; tentative D call: TRBD2 (6 bases). The germline V gene has CDR1 DFQATT and CDR2 SNEGSKA (reference sequence). V was clipped by 5 bases and J by 10 bases, with 15 bases between them. This CDR3 spans 12 amino acids. The CDR3 region has the DNA TGCAGTGCTGTCCAGACTAGTTGGGAGCAGTTCTTC. Amino acids: CSAVQTSWEQFF.